Below, 13 T cell receptor beta chains from the same sample are listed, as sequenced in a study of blood T cell repertoires in COVID-19 (TCRdb year 2020). Library generation was performed with the immunoSEQ multiplex PCR assay. The table was pulled from immuneACCESS by TCRdb, which kept in-frame rearrangements only. Such tables lose some clones; where checked, under half of the loss comes from unresolved V genes, and the rest has no known cause. Across this sample there are about 45,000 clones, with around nine tenths seen only once. Of the sample, over 15% falls within the top ten clones. The material sequenced was peripheral blood. These receptors were taken from a man aged 65 to 79 with active COVID-19.

The chain combines TRBV27 with TRBJ2-3; a possible D gene is TRBD2 (5 bases). The CDR3 loop spans 13 amino acids. Trimming pared 5 bases from V and 14 bases from J, leaving 20 bases between. Germline V lookup: CDR1 MNHEY, CDR2 SMNVEV (reference sequence). CDR3 protein: CASSPSGLHRRYF. Written as DNA, the CDR3 is TGTGCCAGCAGTCCCTCCGGACTCCATAGGCGGTATTTT.

V gene TRBV24-1 combines with J gene TRBJ1-1, with D tentatively TRBD1 (6 bases). CDR1 and CDR2 from the germline V gene are KGHDR and SFDVKD. Trimming pared 3 bases from V and 4 bases from J, leaving 8 bases between. CDR3 length equals 13 residues. Here the CDR3 reads CATSDLQGTEAFF. The CDR3 DNA reads TGTGCCACCAGTGATCTACAGGGCACTGAAGCTTTCTTT.

This sequence joins TRBV7-6 and TRBJ2-7, with 9 bases aligning to TRBD2. From germline, CDR1 is SGHVS and CDR2 FNYEAQ. The CDR3 loop spans 16 amino acids. With V trimmed by 5 bases and J by 7 bases, 15 bases remained unmatched. The CDR3 region has the DNA TGTGCCAGCAGCCTCGGGGTTCCTGCGGGAGGGGGTGAGCAGTACTTC. It translates to CASSLGVPAGGGEQYF.

This chain uses TRBV6-2 or TRBV6-3 with TRBJ2-7; the D gene is possibly TRBD2 (6 bases). Germline V gives CDR1 MNHEY, CDR2 SVGEGT. This CDR3 comprises 14 residues. The V and J ends lost 5 bases and 8 bases respectively, with 19 bases between them. For the CDR3, the DNA is TGTGCCAGCAGTGTCGGACTACCCCGGAGCAAGCAGTACTTC. Protein: CASSVGLPRSKQYF.

The chain has TRBV6-2 or TRBV6-3 and TRBJ2-3, with 9 bases identical to TRBD2. V gave up 6 bases and J gave up 8 bases; unmatched junction bases: 9. Germline lookup yields CDR1 MNHEY and CDR2 SVGEGT. This CDR3 has 14 amino acids. The CDR3 DNA reads as TGTGCCAGCAGCGCTAGCGGGGAGGGAGGTACGCAGTATTTT. Translated: CASSASGEGGTQYF.

The chain uses TRBV6-5 and TRBJ1-2; D not resolved. Trimming cost V 7 bases and J 5 bases, with 17 bases left between them. Germline V gives CDR1 MNHEY, CDR2 SVGAGI. There are 14 residues in the CDR3. The CDR3 is CASISPPGAYGYTF. CDR3 DNA sequence: TGTGCCAGCATTTCCCCCCCAGGTGCTTATGGCTACACCTTC.

This chain uses TRBV14 with TRBJ2-2; 8 bases agree with TRBD1. The V and J ends lost 4 bases and 2 bases, in that order; junction bases with no gene match: 6. The CDR3 is made up of 16 amino acids. CDR1 is SGHDN, CDR2 FVKESK, per germline. CDR3 nucleotides: TGTGCCAGCAGCCTGTGGACAGGGATAAACACCGGGGAGCTGTTTTTT. The encoded protein is CASSLWTGINTGELFF.

V and J are TRBV3-1 (or the pseudogene TRBV3-2) and TRBJ2-5; possibly TRBD1 for D (6 bases). The germline V gene encodes CDR1 LGHDT and CDR2 YNNKEL (reference sequence). V was shortened by 3 bases and J by 5 bases, with 7 bases between the two germline ends. The CDR3 extends over 12 amino acids. The CDR3 is CASSQGAETQYF. The CDR3 DNA follows: TGTGCCAGCAGCCAGGGGGCGGAGACCCAGTACTTC.

The rearrangement joins TRBV5-1 to TRBJ2-7; 8 bases agree with TRBD1. The J segment lost 6 bases and the V segment lost 5 bases, leaving 7 bases of the junction unmatched. There are 13 residues in the CDR3. CDR1 and CDR2 from the germline V gene are SGHRS and YFSETQ. The CDR3 DNA sequence: TGCGCCAGCAGAAAGGACAGGGATGGCGAGCAGTACTTC. Amino acid sequence: CASRKDRDGEQYF.

This clone was seen only once. The chain recombines TRBV5-1 with TRBJ1-4; 7 bases are shared with TRBD1. Germline CDR1 and CDR2: SGHRS and YFSETQ. The CDR3 runs 17 residues. The J segment lost 0 bases and the V segment lost 0 bases, leaving 5 bases of the junction unmatched. The CDR3 is CASSLVAGGSTNEKLFF. CDR3 sequence (DNA): TGCGCCAGCAGCTTGGTTGCAGGGGGGTCAACTAATGAAAAACTGTTTTTT. Full variable domain (missing parts from reference TRBV5-1 and TRBJ1-4): KAGVTQTPRYLIKTRGQQVTLSCSPISGHRSVSWYQQTPGQGLQFLFEYFSETQRNKGNFPGRFSGRQFSNSRSEMNVSTLELGDSALYLCASSLVAGGSTNEKLFFGSGTQLSVL.

The V gene is TRBV7-8, the J gene TRBJ2-1, with D maybe TRBD1 (6 bases). The ends were cut back, 3 bases at V and 2 bases at J, with 8 bases in the middle. CDR3 length: 14 residues. Germline CDR1 reads SGHVS; CDR2 reads FQNEAQ. This chain's CDR3 is CASSFRTAYNEQFF. Here the CDR3 DNA reads TGTGCCAGCAGCTTCCGGACAGCCTACAATGAGCAGTTCTTC.

This clone was counted between two and nine times. The rearrangement joins TRBV7-2 to TRBJ1-6; TRBD1 agrees at 7 bases. The CDR3 has 13 amino acids. Germline values: CDR1 SGHTA, CDR2 FQGNSA. Trimming removed 5 bases from V and 10 bases from J; junction bases left unmatched: 5. CDR3 protein: CASSTRQGSPLHF. The CDR3 DNA is TGTGCCAGCAGCACCCGACAGGGCTCACCCCTCCACTTT.

V usage is TRBV24-1 and J usage is TRBJ1-2; D call uncertain. Between the trimmed V and J ends, which lost 3 bases and 6 bases, there was a span of 7 bases. This CDR3 spans 12 amino acids. CDR1 KGHDR and CDR2 SFDVKD come from the germline V gene. CDR3 coding DNA: TGTGCCACCAGTGATGCGCAAGATGGCTACACCTTC. This sequence encodes CATSDAQDGYTF.